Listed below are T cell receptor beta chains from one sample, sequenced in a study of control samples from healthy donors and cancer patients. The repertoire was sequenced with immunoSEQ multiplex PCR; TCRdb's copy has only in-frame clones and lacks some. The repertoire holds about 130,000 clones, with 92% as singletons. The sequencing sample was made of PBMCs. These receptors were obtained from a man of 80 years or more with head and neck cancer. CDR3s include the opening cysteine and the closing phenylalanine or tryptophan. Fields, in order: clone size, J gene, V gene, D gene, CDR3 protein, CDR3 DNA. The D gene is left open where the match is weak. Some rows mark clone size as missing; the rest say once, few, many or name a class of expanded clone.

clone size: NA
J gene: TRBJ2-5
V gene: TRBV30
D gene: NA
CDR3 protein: CAWSVRGETQYF
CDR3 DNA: TGTGCCTGGAGTGTAAGAGGAGAGACCCAGTACTTC

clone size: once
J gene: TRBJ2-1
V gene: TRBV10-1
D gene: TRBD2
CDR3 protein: CASSERTSGGPYNEQFF
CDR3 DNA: TGCGCCAGCAGTGAGAGGACTAGCGGGGGTCCCTACAATGAGCAGTTCTTC

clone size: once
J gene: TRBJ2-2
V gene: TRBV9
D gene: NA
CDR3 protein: CASSVGGATGELFF
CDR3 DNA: TGTGCCAGCAGCGTAGGGGGAGCCACCGGGGAGCTGTTTTTT

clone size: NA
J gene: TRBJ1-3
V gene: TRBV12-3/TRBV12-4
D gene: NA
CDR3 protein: CASSLGARNTIYF
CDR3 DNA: TGTGCCAGCAGTTTGGGGGCGCGGAACACCATATATTTT

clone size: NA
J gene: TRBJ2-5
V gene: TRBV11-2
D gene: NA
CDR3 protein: CASSYRGRGGETQYF
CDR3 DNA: TGTGCCAGCAGCTACCGAGGGCGGGGCGGGGAGACCCAGTACTTC

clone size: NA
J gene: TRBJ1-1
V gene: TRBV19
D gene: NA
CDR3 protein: CASSIADGTEAFF
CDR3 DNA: TGTGCCAGTAGTATAGCAGATGGGACTGAAGCTTTCTTT

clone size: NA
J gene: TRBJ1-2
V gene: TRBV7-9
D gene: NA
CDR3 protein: CASSLGQGFDGYTF
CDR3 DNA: TGTGCCAGCAGCTTAGGGCAGGGGTTCGATGGCTACACCTTC

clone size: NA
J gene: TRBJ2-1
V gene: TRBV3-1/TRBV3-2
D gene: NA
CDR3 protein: CASSQVWGRLYNEQFF
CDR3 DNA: TGTGCCAGCAGCCAAGTGTGGGGCAGGTTGTACAATGAGCAGTTCTTC

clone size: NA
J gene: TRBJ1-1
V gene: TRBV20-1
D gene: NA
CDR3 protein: CSTSWVTEAFF
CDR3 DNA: TGCAGTACCAGCTGGGTCACTGAAGCTTTCTTT

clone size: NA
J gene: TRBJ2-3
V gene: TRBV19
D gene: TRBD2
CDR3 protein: CASTLAGTFSTDTQYF
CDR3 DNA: TGTGCCAGTACCCTAGCGGGAACGTTTAGCACAGATACGCAGTATTTT

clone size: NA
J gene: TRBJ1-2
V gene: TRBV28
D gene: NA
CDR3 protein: CASSLYRGNYGYTF
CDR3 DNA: TGTGCCAGCAGTTTATATAGGGGAAACTATGGCTACACCTTC

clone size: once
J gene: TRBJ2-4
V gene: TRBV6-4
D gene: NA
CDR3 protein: CASSAPTDGDIQYF
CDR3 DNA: TGTGCCAGCAGTGCTCCGACAGACGGGGACATTCAGTACTTC

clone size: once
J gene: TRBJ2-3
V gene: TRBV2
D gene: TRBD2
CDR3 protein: CASSQGLAVSTDTQYF
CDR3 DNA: TGTGCCAGCAGCCAGGGACTAGCGGTTAGCACAGATACGCAGTATTTT

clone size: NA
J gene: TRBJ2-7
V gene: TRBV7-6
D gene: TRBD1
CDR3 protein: CASSLRQGANEQYF
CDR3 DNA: TGTGCCAGCAGCTTGAGGCAGGGGGCAAACGAGCAGTACTTC

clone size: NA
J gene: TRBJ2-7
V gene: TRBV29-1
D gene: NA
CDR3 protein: CSVVRQGTYEQYF
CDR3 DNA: TGCAGCGTTGTGCGTCAGGGAACCTACGAGCAGTACTTC

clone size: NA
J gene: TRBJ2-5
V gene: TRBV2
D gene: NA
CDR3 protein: CASSDRGRETQYF
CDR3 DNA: TGTGCCAGCAGTGATCGGGGTCGTGAGACCCAGTACTTC

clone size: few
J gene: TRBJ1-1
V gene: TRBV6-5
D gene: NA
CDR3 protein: CASSYSSHGNTEAFF
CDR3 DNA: TGTGCCAGCAGTTACTCCTCCCACGGGAACACTGAAGCTTTCTTT

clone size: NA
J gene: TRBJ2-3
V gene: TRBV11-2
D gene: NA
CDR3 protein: CASSLMGALGDTQYF
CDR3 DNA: TGTGCCAGCAGCTTAATGGGGGCCCTAGGCGATACGCAGTATTTT

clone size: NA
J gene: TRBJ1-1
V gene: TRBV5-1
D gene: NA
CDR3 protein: CASSPIRTANTEAFF
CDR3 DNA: TGCGCCAGCAGCCCCATCAGGACAGCGAACACTGAAGCTTTCTTT

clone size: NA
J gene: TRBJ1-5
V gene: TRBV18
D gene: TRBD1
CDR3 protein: CASSPRDRGRNQPQHF
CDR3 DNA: TGTGCCAGCTCACCGAGGGACAGGGGAAGGAATCAGCCCCAGCATTTT

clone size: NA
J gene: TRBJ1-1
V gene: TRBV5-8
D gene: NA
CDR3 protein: CASSLAVDTKAFF
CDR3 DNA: TGTGCCAGCAGCTTGGCCGTGGACACTAAAGCTTTCTTT

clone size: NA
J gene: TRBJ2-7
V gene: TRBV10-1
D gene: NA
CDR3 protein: CASNMGQGYEQYF
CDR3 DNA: TGCGCCAGCAACATGGGACAAGGCTACGAGCAGTACTTC

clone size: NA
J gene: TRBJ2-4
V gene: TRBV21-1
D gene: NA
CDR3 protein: CASSKARSSLAKNIQYF
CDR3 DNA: TGTGCCAGCAGCAAAGCGCGGAGTTCACTAGCCAAAAACATTCAGTACTTC

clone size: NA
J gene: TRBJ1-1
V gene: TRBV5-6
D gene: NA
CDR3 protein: CASSLMGSKAEAFF
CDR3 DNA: TGTGCCAGCAGCTTGATGGGGTCCAAAGCTGAAGCTTTCTTT

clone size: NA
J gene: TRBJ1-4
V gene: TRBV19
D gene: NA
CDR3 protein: CASSARQIFNEKLFF
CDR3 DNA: TGTGCCAGTAGTGCCCGACAGATCTTCAATGAAAAACTGTTTTTT

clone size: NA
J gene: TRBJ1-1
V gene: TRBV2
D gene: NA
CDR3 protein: CASSDVVRGTEAFF
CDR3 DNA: TGTGCCAGCAGTGATGTAGTCAGGGGCACTGAAGCTTTCTTT

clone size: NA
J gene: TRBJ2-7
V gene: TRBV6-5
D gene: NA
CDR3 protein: CASGRSYEQYF
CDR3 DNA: TGTGCCAGCGGCAGGTCTTACGAGCAGTACTTC

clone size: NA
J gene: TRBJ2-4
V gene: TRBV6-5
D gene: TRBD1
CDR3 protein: CASGGQGLAKNIQYF
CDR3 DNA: TGTGCCAGCGGGGGACAGGGATTAGCCAAAAACATTCAGTACTTC

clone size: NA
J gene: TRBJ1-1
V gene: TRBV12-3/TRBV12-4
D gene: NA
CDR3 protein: CASSRGGTEAFF
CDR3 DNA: TGTGCCAGCAGTCGGGGCGGGACTGAAGCTTTCTTT

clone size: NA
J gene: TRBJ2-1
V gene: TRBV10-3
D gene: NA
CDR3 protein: CAISESERVQFF
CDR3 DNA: TGTGCCATCAGTGAGTCAGAGCGGGTTCAGTTCTTC

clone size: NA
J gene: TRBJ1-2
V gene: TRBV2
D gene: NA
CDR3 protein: CASSEALGYGYTF
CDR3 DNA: TGTGCCAGCAGTGAAGCGCTAGGCTATGGCTACACCTTC